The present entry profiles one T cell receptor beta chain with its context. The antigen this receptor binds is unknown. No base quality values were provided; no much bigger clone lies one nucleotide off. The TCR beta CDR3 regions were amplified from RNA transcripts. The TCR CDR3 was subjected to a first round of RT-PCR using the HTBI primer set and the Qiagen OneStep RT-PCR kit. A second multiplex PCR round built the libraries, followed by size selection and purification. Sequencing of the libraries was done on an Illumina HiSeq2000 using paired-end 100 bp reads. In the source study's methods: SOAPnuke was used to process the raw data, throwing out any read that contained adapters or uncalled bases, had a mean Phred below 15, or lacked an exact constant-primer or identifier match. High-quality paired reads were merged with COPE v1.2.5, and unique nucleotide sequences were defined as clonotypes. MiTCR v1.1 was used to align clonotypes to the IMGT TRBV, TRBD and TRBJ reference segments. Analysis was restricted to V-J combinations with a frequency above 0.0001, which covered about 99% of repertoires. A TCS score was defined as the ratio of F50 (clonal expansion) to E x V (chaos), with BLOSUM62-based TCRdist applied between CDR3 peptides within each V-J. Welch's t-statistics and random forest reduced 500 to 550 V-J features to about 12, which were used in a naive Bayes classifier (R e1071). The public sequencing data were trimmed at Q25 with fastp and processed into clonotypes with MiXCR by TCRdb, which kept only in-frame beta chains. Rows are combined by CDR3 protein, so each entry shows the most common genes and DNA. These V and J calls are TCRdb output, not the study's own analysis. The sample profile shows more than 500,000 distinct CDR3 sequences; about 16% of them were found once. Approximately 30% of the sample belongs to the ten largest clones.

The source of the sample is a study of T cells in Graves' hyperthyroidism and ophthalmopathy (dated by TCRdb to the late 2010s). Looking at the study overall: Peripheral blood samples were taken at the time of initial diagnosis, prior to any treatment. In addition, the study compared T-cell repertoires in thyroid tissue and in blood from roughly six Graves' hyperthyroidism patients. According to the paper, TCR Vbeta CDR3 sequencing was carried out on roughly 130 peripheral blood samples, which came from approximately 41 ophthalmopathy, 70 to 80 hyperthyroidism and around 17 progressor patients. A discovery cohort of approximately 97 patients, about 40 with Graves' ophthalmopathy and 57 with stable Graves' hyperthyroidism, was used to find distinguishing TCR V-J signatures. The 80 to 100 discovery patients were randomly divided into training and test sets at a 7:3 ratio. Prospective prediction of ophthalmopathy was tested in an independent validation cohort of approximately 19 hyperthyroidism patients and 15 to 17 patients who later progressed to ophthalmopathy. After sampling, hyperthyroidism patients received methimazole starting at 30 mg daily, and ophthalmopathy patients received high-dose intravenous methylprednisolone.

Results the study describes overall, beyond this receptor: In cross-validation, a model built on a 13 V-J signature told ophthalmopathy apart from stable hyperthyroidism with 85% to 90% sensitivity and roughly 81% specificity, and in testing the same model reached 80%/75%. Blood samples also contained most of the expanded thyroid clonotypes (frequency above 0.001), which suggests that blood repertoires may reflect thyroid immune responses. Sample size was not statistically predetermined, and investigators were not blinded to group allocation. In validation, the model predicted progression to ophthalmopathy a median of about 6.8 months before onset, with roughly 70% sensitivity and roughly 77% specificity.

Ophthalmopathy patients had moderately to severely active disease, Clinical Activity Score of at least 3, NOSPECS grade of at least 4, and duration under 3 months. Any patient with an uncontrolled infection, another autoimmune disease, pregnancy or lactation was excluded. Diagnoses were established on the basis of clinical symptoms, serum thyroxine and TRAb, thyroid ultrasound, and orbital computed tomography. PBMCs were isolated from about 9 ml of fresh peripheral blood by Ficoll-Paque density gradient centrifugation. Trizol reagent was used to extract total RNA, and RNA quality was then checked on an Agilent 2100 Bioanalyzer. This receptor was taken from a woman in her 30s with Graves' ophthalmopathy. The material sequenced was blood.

The DNA sequence is as follows: TGCGCCAGCAGCTTAATGGGGGCCGAAGAGACCCAGTACTTC. Its protein reads: CASSLMGAEETQYF. This receptor chain uses TRBV5-1 and TRBJ2-5; D gene: possibly TRBD1, on 6 matching bases. V sheds 2 bases and J sheds 3 bases, leaving 11 bases between their ends. Based on the germline V gene, the CDR1 and CDR2 sequences are SGHRS and YFSETQ. Including the terminal cysteine and phenylalanine, the CDR3 comprises 14 residues. CDR3 DNA only is kept here, 42 bases in frame from base 1.